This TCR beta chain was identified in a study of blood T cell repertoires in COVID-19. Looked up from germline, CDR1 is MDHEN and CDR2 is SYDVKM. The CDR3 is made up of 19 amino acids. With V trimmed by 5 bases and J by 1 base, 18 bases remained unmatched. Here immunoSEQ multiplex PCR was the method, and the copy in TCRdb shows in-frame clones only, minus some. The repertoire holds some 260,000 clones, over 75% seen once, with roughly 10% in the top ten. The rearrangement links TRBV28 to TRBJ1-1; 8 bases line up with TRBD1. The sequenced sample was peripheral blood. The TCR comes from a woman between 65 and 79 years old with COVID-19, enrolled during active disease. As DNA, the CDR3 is TGTGCCAGCAGTACATACCGGACGGACAGGGAGGTCCAGAACACTGAAGCTTTCTTT. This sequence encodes CASSTYRTDREVQNTEAFF.